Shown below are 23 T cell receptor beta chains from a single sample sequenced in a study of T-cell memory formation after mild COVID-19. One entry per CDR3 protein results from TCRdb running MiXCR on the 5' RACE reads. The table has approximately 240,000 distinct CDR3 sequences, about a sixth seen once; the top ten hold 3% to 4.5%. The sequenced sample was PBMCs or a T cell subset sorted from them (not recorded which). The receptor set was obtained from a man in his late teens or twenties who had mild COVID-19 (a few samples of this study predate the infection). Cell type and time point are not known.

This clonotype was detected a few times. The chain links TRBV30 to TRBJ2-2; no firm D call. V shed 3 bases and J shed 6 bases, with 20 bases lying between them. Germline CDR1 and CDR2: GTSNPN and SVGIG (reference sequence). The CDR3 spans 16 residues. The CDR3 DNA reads TGTGCCTGGAGCCCCCAGTCGGGTCTCGGTTCCGGGGAGCTGTTTTTT. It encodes CAWSPQSGLGSGELFF.

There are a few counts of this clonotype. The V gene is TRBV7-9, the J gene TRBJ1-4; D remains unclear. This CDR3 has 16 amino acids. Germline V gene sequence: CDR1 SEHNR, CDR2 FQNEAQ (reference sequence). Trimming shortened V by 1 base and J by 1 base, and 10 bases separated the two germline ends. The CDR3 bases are TGTGCCAGCAGCTTAGGGGATTACGGAACTAATGAAAAACTGTTTTTT. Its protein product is CASSLGDYGTNEKLFF.

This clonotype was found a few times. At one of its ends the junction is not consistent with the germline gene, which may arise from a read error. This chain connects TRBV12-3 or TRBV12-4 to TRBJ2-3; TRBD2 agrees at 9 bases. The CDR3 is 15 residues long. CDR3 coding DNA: TGTGCCAGCACCTTGGCGGGGGGGGCCACAAATACGCAGTATTTT. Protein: CASTLAGGATNTQYF.

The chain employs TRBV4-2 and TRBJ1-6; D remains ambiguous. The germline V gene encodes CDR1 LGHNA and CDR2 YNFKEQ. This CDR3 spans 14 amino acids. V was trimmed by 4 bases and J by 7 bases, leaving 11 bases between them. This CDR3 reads CASSPGAPNSPLHF. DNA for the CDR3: TGTGCCAGCAGCCCGGGAGCGCCAAATTCACCCCTCCACTTT.

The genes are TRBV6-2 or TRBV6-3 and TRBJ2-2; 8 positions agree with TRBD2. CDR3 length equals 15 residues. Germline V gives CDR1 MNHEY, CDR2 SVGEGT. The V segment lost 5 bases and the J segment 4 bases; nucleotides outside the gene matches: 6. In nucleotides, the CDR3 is TGTGCCAGCAGTAAACCGGGACTAGTCACCGGGGAGCTGTTTTTT. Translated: CASSKPGLVTGELFF.

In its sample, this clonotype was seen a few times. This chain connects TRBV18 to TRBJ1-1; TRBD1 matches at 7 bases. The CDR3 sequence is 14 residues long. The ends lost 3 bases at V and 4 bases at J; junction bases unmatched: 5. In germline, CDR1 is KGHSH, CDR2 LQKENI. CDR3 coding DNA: TGTGCCAGCTCACCGACAGGGATTGGCACTGAAGCTTTCTTT. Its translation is CASSPTGIGTEAFF.

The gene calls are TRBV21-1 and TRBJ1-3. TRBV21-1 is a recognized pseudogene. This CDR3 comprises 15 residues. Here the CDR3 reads CASSRDIFSGNTIYF. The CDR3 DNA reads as TGTGCCAGCAGCAGAGACATCTTCTCTGGAAACACCATATATTTT.

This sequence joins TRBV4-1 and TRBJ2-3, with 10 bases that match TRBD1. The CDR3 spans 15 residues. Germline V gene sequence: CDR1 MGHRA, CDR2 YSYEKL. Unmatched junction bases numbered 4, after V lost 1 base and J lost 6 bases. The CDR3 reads CASSQVGTGVDTQYF. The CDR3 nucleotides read TGCGCCAGCAGCCAAGTAGGGACAGGGGTGGATACGCAGTATTTT.

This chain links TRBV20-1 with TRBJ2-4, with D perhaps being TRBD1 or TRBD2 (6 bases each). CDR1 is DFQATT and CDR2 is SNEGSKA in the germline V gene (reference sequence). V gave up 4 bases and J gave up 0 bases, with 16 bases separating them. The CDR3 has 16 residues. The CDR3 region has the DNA TGCAGTGCTATCAGGGGAGGCTCCATAGCCAAAAACATTCAGTACTTC. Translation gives CSAIRGGSIAKNIQYF.

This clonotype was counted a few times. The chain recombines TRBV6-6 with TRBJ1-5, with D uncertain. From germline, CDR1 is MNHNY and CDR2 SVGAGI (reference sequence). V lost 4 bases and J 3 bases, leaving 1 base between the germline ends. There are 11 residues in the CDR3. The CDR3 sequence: CASSSNQPQHF. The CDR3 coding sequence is TGTGCCAGCAGTTCCAATCAGCCCCAGCATTTT.

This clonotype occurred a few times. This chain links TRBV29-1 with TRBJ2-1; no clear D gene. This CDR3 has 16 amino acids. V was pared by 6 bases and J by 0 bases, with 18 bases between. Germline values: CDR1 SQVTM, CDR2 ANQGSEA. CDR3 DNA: TGCAGCGTCGACGAGACGGACGAGAGCTCCTACAATGAGCAGTTCTTC. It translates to CSVDETDESSYNEQFF.

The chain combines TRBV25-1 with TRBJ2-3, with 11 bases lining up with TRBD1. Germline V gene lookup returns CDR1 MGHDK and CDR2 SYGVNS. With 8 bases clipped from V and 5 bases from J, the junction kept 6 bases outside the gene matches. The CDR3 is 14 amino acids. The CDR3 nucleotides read TGTGCCAGCGGGGGACAGGGGGGGAGAGATACGCAGTATTTT. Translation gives CASGGQGGRDTQYF.

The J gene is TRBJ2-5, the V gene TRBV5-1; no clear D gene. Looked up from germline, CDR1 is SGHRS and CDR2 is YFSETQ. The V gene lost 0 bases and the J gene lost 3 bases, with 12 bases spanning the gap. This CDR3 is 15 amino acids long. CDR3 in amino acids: CASSLAGIHEETQYF. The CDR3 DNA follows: TGCGCCAGCAGCTTGGCAGGCATCCATGAAGAGACCCAGTACTTC.

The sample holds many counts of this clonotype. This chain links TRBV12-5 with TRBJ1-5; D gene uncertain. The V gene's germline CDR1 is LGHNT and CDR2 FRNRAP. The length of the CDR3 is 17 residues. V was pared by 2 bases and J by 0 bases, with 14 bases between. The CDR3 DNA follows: TGTGCTAGTGGTTTGTCCCTATCGTCCTATAGCAATCAGCCCCAGCATTTT. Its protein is CASGLSLSSYSNQPQHF.

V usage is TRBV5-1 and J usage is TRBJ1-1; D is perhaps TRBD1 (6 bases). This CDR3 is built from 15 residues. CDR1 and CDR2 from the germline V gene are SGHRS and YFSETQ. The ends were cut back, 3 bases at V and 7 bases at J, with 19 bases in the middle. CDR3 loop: CASSYRTDVGNEAFF. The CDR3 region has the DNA TGCGCCAGCAGCTACCGGACAGACGTGGGCAATGAAGCTTTCTTT.

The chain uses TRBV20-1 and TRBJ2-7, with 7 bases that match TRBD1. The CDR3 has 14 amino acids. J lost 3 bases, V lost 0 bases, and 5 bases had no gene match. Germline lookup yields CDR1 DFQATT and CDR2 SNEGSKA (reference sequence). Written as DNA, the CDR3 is TGCAGTGCTAGAGATGAACAGGGGAGCTACGAGCAGTACTTC. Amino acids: CSARDEQGSYEQYF.

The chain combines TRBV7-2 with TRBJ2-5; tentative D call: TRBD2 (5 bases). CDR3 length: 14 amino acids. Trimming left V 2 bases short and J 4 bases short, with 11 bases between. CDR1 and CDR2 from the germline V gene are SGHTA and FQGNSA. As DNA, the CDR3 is TGTGCCAGCAGCTTATGGCTAGCTTCAGAGACCCAGTACTTC. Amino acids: CASSLWLASETQYF.

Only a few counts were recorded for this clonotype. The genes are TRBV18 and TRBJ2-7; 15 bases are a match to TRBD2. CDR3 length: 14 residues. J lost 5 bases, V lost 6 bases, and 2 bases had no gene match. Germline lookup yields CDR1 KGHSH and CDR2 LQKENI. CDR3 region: CASSGLAGGHEQYV. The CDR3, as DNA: TGTGCCAGCTCGGGACTAGCGGGGGGCCACGAGCAGTACGTC.

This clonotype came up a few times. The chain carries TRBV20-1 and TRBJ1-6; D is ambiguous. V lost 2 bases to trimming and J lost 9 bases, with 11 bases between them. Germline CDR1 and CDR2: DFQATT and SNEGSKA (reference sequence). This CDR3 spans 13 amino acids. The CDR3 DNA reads TGCAGTGCTAGATCTCCCCTAGGTTCACCCCTCCACTTT. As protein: CSARSPLGSPLHF.

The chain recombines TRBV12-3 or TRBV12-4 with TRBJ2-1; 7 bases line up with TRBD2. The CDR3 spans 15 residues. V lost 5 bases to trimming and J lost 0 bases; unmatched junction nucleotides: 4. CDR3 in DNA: TGTGCCAGCAGTCCACAGCGGGACTCCTACAATGAGCAGTTCTTC. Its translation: CASSPQRDSYNEQFF.

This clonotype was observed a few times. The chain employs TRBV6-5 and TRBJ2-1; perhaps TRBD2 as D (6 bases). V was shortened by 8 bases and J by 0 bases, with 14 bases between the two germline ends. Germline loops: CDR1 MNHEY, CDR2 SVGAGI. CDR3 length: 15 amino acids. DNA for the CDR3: TGTGCCAGCTCCCGGGACTTCTACTCCTACAATGAGCAGTTCTTC. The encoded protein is CASSRDFYSYNEQFF.

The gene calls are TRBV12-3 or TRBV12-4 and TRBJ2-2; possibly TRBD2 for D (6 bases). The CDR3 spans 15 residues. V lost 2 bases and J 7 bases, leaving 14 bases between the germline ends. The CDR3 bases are TGTGCCAGCAGTTTAAGGGGCGGGACGAACGGGGAGCTGTTTTTT. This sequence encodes CASSLRGGTNGELFF.

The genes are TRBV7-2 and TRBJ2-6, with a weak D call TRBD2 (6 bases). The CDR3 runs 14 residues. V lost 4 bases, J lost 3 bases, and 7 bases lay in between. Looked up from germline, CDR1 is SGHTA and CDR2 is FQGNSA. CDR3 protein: CASSSGVGANVLTF. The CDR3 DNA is TGTGCCAGCAGCTCGGGGGTTGGGGCCAACGTCCTGACTTTC.